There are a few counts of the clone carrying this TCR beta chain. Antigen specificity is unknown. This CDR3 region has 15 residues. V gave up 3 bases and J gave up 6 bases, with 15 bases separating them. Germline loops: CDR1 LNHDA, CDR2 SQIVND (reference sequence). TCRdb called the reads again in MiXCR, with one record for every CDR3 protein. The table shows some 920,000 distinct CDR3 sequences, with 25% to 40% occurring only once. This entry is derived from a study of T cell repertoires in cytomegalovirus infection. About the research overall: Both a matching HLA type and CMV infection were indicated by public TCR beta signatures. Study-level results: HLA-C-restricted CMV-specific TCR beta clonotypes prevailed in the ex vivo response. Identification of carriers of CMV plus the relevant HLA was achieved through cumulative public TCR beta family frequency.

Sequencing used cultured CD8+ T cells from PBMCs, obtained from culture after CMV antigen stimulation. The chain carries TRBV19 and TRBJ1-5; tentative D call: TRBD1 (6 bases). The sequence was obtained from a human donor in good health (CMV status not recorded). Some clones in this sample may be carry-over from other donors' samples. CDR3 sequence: CASSITGRRIQPQHF. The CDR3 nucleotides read TGTGCCAGTAGTATTACAGGGAGGCGGATTCAGCCCCAGCATTTT.